The text below deals with one T cell receptor (beta chain). The antigen is not known. The source of the sample is a study of Ad26.COV2.S vaccination and SARS-CoV-2 variants. Regarding the study as a whole: Non-spike TCR breadth was similar in vaccine and placebo recipients.

Assay: immunoSEQ multiplex PCR; the TCRdb copy retains only in-frame clones and omits some. The table has under 550,000 clones, approximately 90% seen once. As for treatment: roughly 19 received Ad26.COV2.S at low or high dose, single or two shots; about 5 received placebo; per-sample allocation not given. After the first vaccine or placebo injection, samples were drawn on day 63. The receptor's source is a person aged 18-60 years who received the Ad26.COV2.S COVID-19 vaccine or a placebo. The material sequenced was peripheral blood, taken in a trial of Ad26.COV2.S vaccine versus placebo.

The CDR3 loop reads CASSYATSYYEQYF. Here the CDR3 DNA reads TGTGCCAGCAGTTACGCGACTAGCTACTACGAGCAGTACTTC. V is TRBV6-5 and J is TRBJ2-7; 7 positions match TRBD2. The CDR3 is 14 residues long. Germline V CDR1 and CDR2: MNHEY, SVGAGI. The junction had 4 bases not matched to a gene; V was cut back by 2 bases and J by 3 bases.